This TCR beta chain was recorded in a study of blood T cell repertoires in COVID-19. Study in general: Donors in the United States, Italy and Spain gave samples during acute or convalescent COVID-19. Sources were T cells, B-cell-depleted T cells, or PBMCs; the material itself was cDNA or gDNA.

Per the study methods: Amplified reference gene primers provided the basis for estimating nucleated cell counts. Libraries were prepared by immunoSEQ multiplex PCR; TCRdb keeps only in-frame clonotypes and omits some of them. V, J and clone size were drawn from that table, and D and trimming were deduced from the DNA. Of roughly 100,000 clones listed, more than 80% were seen once; the top ten hold more than 10%. The junction had 3 bases not matched to a gene; V was cut back by 4 bases and J by 0 bases. The germline gives CDR1 MDHEN, CDR2 SYDVKM. CDR3 length: 14 amino acids. This sequence was found in a human donor in a cohort sampled during active COVID-19. Material: peripheral blood. The chain uses TRBV28 and TRBJ2-7; 7 nucleotides align to TRBD1. CDR3 protein: CASSSTGSSYEQYF. The DNA for the CDR3 is TGTGCCAGCAGTTCGACAGGGAGCTCCTACGAGCAGTACTTC.